The 8 T cell receptor beta chains below all came from one sample that was sequenced in a study of shared clonotypes between healthy human individuals. Sequencing was performed with immunoSEQ multiplex PCR; in TCRdb, only in-frame clones are kept and a portion is missing. The sample yields some 87,000 clones, 60% to 70% seen once. What was sequenced was memory CD8+ T cells sorted from blood. Subset of the sample: CD45RO+ cells pooled with CCR7-negative TemRA cells. These receptors originate from a man younger than 40 in good health.

A few counts support this clone. The rearrangement uses TRBV27 and TRBJ2-5; 8 bases map to TRBD2. Germline CDR1 and CDR2: MNHEY and SMNVEV (reference sequence). After removal of 3 bases from V and 5 bases from J, the junction contained 8 bases not matched to a gene. The CDR3 length is 15 residues. The CDR3 loop is CASSFQRTSWETQYF. In nucleotides, the CDR3 is TGTGCCAGCAGTTTCCAAAGGACTAGCTGGGAGACCCAGTACTTC.

As to this clone: The sample holds other DNA sequences that translate to the same CDR3. Written as DNA, the CDR3 is TGTGCCAGCAGCCTCTACTACGAGCAGTACTTC. This gives the protein CASSLYYEQYF. V usage is TRBV28 and J usage is TRBJ2-7; D not certain. The germline gives CDR1 MDHEN, CDR2 SYDVKM. The CDR3 sequence is 11 residues long. V was cut by 6 bases and J by 3 bases, with 6 bases left in between.

The chain couples TRBV6-5 to TRBJ2-3; D is uncertain. With 6 bases removed from V and 3 bases from J, the gap between germline ends came to 4 bases. Germline assignment: CDR1 MNHEY and CDR2 SVGAGI. The CDR3 covers 11 residues. CDR3 protein: CASSRTDTQYF. The CDR3, as DNA: TGTGCCAGCAGCCGAACAGATACGCAGTATTTT.

This chain joins TRBV7-8 and TRBJ2-1; 10 bases match TRBD2. With V trimmed by 5 bases and J by 6 bases, 10 bases remained unmatched. CDR1 SGHVS and CDR2 FQNEAQ come from the germline V gene. The CDR3 is 16 residues long. The CDR3 here is CASSAQRLAGTNEQFF. The CDR3 nucleotides read TGTGCCAGCAGCGCACAACGACTAGCGGGTACCAATGAGCAGTTCTTC.

This chain links TRBV19 with TRBJ2-1, with 7 bases that match TRBD1. Germline V gives CDR1 LNHDA, CDR2 SQIVND (reference sequence). V gave up 5 bases and J gave up 15 bases; unmatched junction bases: 7. This CDR3 has 11 residues. The CDR3 is CASSGHRGRFF. Written as DNA, the CDR3 is TGTGCCAGTAGTGGACACAGGGGAAGGTTCTTC.

In this sample, this clone turned up a few times. As DNA, the CDR3 is TGTGCCAGCAGAGCGGTAGAAAACATTCAGTACTTC. It codes for CASRAVENIQYF. This rearrangement joins TRBV2 to TRBJ2-4; D may be TRBD2 (5 bases). V shed 6 bases and J shed 5 bases, with 8 bases lying between them. CDR3 size: 12 residues. Germline values: CDR1 SNHLY, CDR2 FYNNEI. The full variable domain, with the rest looked up from reference TRBV2 and TRBJ2-4, is EPEVTQTPSHQVTQMGQEVILRCVPISNHLYFYWYRQILGQKVEFLVSFYNNEISEKSEIFDDQFSVERPDGSNFTLKIRSTKLEDSAMYFCASRAVENIQYFGAGTRLSVL.

This clone was observed a single time. The rearrangement joins TRBV6-1 to TRBJ2-7; D is undetermined. The V gene's germline CDR1 is MNHNS and CDR2 SASEGT. This CDR3 contains 14 residues. Trimming took off 5 bases at V and 0 bases at J, with 11 bases between the two ends. The CDR3 sequence: CASSSYVSSYEQYF. The CDR3 coding sequence is TGTGCCAGCAGTAGCTACGTATCCTCCTACGAGCAGTACTTC.

The chain couples TRBV14 to TRBJ1-2; D unclear. V was clipped by 4 bases and J by 2 bases, with 8 bases between them. CDR1 SGHDN and CDR2 FVKESK come from the germline V gene. The length of the CDR3 is 13 residues. The CDR3 spells CASSPKLNYGYTF. The CDR3 coding sequence is TGTGCCAGCAGCCCGAAATTAAACTATGGCTACACCTTC.